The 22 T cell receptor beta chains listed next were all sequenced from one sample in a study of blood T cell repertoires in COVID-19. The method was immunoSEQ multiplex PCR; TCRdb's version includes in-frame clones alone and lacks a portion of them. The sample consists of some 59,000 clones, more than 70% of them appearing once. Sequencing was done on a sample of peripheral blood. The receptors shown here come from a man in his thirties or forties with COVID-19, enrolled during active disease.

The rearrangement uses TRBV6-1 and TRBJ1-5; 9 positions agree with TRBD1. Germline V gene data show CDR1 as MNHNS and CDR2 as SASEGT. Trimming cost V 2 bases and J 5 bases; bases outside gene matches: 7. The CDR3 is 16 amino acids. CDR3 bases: TGTGCCAGCAGTGAACGTGGACAGGGGCTTCATCAGCCCCAGCATTTT. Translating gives CASSERGQGLHQPQHF.

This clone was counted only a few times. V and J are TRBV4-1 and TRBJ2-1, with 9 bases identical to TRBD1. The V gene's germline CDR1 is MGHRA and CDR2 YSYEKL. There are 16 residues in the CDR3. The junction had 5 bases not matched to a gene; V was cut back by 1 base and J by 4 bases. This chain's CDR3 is CASSQVGGQGYNEQFF. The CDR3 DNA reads TGCGCCAGCAGCCAAGTGGGGGGACAGGGATACAATGAGCAGTTCTTC.

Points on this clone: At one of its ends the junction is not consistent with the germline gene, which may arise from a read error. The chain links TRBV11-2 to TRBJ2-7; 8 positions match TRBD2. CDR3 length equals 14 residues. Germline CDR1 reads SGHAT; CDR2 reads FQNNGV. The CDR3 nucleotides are TGTGCCAGCAGGTTAGCGGGATCTACCTACGAGCAGTACTTC. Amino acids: CASRLAGSTYEQYF.

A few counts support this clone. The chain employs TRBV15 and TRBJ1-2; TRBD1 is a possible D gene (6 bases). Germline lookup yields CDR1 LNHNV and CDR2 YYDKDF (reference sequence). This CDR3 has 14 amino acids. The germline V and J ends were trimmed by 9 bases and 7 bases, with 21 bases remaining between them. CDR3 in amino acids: CATTWSGGGGGYTF. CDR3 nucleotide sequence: TGTGCCACTACGTGGAGTGGGGGGGGCGGTGGCTACACCTTC. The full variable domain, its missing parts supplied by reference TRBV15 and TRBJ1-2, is DAMVIQNPRYQVTQFGKPVTLSCSQTLNHNVMYWYQQKSSQAPKLLFHYYDKDFNNEADTPDNFQSRRPNTSFCFLDIRSPGLGDTAMYLCATTWSGGGGGYTFGSGTRLTVV.

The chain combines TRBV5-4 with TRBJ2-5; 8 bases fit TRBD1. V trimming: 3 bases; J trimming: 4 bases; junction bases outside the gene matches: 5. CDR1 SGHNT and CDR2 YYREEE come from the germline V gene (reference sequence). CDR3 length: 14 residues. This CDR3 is CASSYGQGGETQYF. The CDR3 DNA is TGTGCCAGCAGCTACGGACAGGGAGGAGAGACCCAGTACTTC.

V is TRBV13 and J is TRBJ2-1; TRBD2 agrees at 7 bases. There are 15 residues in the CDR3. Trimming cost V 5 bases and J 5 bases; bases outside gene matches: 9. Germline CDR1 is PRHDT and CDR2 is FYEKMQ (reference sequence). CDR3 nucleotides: TGTGCCAGCAGCCCCGCTCTGACTAGCCACAATGAGCAGTTCTTC. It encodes CASSPALTSHNEQFF.

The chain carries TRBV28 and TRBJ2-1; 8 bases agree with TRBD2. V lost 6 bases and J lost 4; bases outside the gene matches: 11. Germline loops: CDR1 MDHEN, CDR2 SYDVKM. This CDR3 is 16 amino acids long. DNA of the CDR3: TGTGCCAGCAGCTTGATCGGACTAGCAATTTACAATGAGCAGTTCTTC. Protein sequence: CASSLIGLAIYNEQFF.

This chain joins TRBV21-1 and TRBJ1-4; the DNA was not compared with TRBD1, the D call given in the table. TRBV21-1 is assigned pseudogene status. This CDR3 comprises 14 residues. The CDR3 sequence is CASGTGSDNEKLFF. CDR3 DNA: TGTGCCAGCGGTACAGGGAGTGACAATGAAAAACTGTTTTTT.

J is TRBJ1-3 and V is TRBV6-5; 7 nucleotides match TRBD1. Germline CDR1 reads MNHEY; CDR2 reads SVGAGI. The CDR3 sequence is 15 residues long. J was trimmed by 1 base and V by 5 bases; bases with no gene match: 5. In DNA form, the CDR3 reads TGTGCCAGCAGTAATTACAGGGGTTCTGGAAACACCATATATTTT. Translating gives CASSNYRGSGNTIYF.

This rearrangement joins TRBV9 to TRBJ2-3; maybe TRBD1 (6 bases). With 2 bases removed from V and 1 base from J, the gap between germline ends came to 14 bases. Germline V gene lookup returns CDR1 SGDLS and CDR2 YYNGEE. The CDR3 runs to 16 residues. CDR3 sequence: CASSVGVGAGTDTQYF. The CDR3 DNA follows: TGTGCCAGCAGCGTTGGAGTGGGGGCGGGCACAGATACGCAGTATTTT.

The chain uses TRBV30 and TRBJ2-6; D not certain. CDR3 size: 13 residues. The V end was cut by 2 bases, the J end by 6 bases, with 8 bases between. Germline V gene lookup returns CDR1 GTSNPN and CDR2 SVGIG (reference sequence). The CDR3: CAWSRGAANVLTF. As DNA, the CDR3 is TGTGCCTGGAGTCGCGGTGCGGCCAACGTCCTGACTTTC.

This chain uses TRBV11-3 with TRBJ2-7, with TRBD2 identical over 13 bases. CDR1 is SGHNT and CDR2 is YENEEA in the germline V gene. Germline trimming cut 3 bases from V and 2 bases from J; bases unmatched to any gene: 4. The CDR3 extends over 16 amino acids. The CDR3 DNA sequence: TGTGCCAGCAGCTTCGGGACTAGCGGGACCACCTACGAGCAGTACTTC. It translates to CASSFGTSGTTYEQYF.

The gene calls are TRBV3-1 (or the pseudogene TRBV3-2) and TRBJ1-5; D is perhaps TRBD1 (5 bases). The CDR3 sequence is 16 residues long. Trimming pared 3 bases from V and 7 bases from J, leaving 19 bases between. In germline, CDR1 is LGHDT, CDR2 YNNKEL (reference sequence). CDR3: CASSHPRGREGQPQHF. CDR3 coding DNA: TGTGCCAGCAGCCACCCTCGGGGGAGGGAGGGCCAGCCCCAGCATTTT.

CDR3 sequence: CASSFPGLAGDTDEQYF. CDR3 nucleotide sequence: TGCGCCAGCAGCTTCCCGGGACTAGCGGGAGATACCGACGAGCAGTACTTC. This sequence joins TRBV5-1 and TRBJ2-7; 14 bases line up with TRBD2. CDR1 and CDR2 (germline): SGHRS, YFSETQ. The CDR3 consists of 17 residues. V lost 2 bases, J lost 5 bases, and 9 bases stayed unmatched.

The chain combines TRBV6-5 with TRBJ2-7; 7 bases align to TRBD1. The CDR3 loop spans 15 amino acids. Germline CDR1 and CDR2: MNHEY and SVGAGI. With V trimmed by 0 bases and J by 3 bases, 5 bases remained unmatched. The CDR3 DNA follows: TGTGCCAGCAGTTACTCCCGGGACAGTTTCTACGAGCAGTACTTC. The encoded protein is CASSYSRDSFYEQYF.

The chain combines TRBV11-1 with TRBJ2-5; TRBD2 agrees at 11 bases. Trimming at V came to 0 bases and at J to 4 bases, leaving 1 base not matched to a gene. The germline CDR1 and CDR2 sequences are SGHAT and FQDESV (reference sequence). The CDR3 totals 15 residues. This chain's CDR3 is CASSLAGTSGETQYF. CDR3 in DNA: TGTGCCAGCAGCTTAGCAGGGACTAGCGGAGAGACCCAGTACTTC.

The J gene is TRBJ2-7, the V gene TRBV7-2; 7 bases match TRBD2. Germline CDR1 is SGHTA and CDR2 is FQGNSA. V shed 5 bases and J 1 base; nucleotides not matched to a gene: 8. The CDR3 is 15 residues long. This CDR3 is CASSTILGGSYEQYF. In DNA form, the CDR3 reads TGTGCCAGCAGCACCATACTCGGGGGGTCCTACGAGCAGTACTTC.

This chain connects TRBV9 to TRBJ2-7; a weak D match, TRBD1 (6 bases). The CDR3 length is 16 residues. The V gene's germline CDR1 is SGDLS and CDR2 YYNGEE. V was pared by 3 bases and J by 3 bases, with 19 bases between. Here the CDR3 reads CASSADPGQIFYEQYF. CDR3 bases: TGTGCCAGCAGCGCAGACCCTGGACAGATTTTCTACGAGCAGTACTTC. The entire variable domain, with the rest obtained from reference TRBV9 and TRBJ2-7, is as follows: DSGVTQTPKHLITATGQRVTLRCSPRSGDLSVYWYQQSLDQGLQFLIQYYNGEERAKGNILERFSAQQFPDLHSELNLSSLELGDSALYFCASSADPGQIFYEQYFGPGTRLTVT.

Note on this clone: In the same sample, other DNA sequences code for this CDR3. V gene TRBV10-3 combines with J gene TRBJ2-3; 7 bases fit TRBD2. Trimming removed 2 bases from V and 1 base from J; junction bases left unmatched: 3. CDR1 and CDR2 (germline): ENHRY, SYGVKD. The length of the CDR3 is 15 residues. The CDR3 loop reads CAISEPSGRTDTQYF. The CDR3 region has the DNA TGTGCCATCAGTGAGCCTAGCGGACGCACAGATACGCAGTATTTT.

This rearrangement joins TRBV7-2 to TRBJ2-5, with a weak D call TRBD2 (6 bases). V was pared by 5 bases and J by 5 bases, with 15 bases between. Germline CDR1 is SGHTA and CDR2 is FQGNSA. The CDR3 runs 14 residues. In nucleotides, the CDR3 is TGTGCCAGCAGCCCAACCCGGGGGACTGAGACCCAGTACTTC. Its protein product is CASSPTRGTETQYF.

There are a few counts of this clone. The chain's CDR3 is CAWSFLSGANVLTF. CDR3 sequence (DNA): TGTGCCTGGAGTTTCCTCTCTGGGGCCAACGTCCTGACTTTC. J is TRBJ2-6 and V is TRBV30, with unresolved D. CDR1 and CDR2 (germline): GTSNPN, SVGIG (reference sequence). Trimming shortened V by 2 bases and J by 0 bases, and 5 bases separated the two germline ends. The CDR3 consists of 14 residues.

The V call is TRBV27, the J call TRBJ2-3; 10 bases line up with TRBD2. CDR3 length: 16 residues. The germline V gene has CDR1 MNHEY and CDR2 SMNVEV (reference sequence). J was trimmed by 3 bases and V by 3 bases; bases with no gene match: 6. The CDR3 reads CASSLLTSGLTDTQYF. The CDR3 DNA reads TGTGCCAGCAGTTTGCTGACTAGCGGGCTTACAGATACGCAGTATTTT.